These T cell receptor beta chains were read from a single sample in a study of cytomegalovirus exposure and HLA in healthy donors. Measured with immunoSEQ multiplex PCR; TCRdb has only the in-frame clones, and not every one. The table shows approximately 110,000 clones, with roughly three quarters occurring only once. Source material: PBMCs. Receptors originate from a woman between 25 and 40 years old in good health and CMV-seronegative. Each CDR3 is given with its conserved first and last residue. Fields, in order: J gene, CDR3 length, D gene, clone size, V gene, CDR3 DNA, CDR3 protein. D genes are given only for firm matches. The size field is filled for only some rows; it gives once, few, many or a size class.

TRBJ2-3	18	TRBD2	.	TRBV25-1	TGTGCCAGCAGTGAACACCAGAAACTAGCGGCTAGCACAGATACGCAGTATTTT	CASSEHQKLAASTDTQYF
TRBJ2-7	15	.	.	TRBV2	TGTGCCAGCAGTGAAGCAGACGGGGAACTCGACGAGCAGTACTTC	CASSEADGELDEQYF
TRBJ2-1	16	TRBD1	.	TRBV6-6	TGTGCCAGCAGTAATCCGGGACAGGGTTTGGTCTATGAGCAGTTCTTC	CASSNPGQGLVYEQFF
TRBJ1-1	16	TRBD1	.	TRBV11-2	TGTGCCAGCAGCCTAGTCCCAGGGGGCGGGAGCACTGAAGCTTTCTTT	CASSLVPGGGSTEAFF
TRBJ2-2	17	TRBD1	.	TRBV4-2	TGTGCCAGCAGCCAAGCCCCGCGACAGGGGGTTACCGGGGAGCTGTTTTTT	CASSQAPRQGVTGELFF
TRBJ2-5	16	.	.	TRBV25-1	TGTGCCAGCAGTGATCCACAGGTAACCCTACAAGAGACCCAGTACTTC	CASSDPQVTLQETQYF
TRBJ2-2	16	.	.	TRBV6-6	TGTGCCAGCAGCCCCTGGGACACGGGGAACACCGGGGAGCTGTTTTTT	CASSPWDTGNTGELFF
TRBJ2-6	15	.	few	TRBV28	TGTGCCAGCAATCCCACAGAGCCTGGGGCCAACGTCCTGACTTTC	CASNPTEPGANVLTF
TRBJ2-3	16	.	few	TRBV4-1	TGCGCCAGCAGCCAAGGAGTAGGAGGAGGCACAGATACGCAGTATTTT	CASSQGVGGGTDTQYF
TRBJ2-7	15	TRBD1	.	TRBV5-1	TGCGCCAGCAGCTTGGAAGGGACAGTCTCCTACGAGCAGTACTTC	CASSLEGTVSYEQYF
TRBJ1-2	15	TRBD1	.	TRBV30	TGTGCCTGGAGTACACGACAGGGGGTCCGCTATGGCTACACCTTC	CAWSTRQGVRYGYTF
TRBJ2-3	16	TRBD2	.	TRBV5-8	TGTGCCAGCAGCTTGGCGGGGCGGGAGCCCGGAAATACGCAGTATTTT	CASSLAGREPGNTQYF
TRBJ2-5	17	TRBD2	once	TRBV5-8	TGTGCCAGCAGCCCGGGAAGGTTAGCGGGAGCGCAAGAGACCCAGTACTTC	CASSPGRLAGAQETQYF
TRBJ2-1	15	TRBD1	.	TRBV27	TGTGCCAGCAGTTCTCCGGGACAGGGTCAAAATGAGCAGTTCTTC	CASSSPGQGQNEQFF
TRBJ2-7	15	.	.	TRBV4-2	TGTGCCAGCAGCCAGGAGCCCACTTCTACCTACGAGCAGTACTTC	CASSQEPTSTYEQYF
TRBJ1-1	13	.	.	TRBV18	TGTGCCAGCTCAACGGACAGAAACACTGAAGCTTTCTTT	CASSTDRNTEAFF